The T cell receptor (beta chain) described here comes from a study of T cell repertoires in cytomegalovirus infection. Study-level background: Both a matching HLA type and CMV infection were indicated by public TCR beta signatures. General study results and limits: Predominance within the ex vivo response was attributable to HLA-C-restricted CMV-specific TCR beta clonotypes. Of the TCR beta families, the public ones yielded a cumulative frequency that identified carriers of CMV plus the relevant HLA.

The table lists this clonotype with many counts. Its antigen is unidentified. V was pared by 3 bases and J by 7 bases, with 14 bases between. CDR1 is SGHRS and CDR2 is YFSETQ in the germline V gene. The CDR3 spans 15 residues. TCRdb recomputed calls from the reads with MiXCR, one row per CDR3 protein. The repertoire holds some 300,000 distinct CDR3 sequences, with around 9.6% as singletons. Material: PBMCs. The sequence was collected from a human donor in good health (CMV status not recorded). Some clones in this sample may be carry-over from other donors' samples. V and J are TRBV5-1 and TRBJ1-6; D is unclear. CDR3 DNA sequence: TGCGCCAGCAGCTCGAGCGGGCCTGGAAATTCACCCCTCCACTTT. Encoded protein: CASSSSGPGNSPLHF.